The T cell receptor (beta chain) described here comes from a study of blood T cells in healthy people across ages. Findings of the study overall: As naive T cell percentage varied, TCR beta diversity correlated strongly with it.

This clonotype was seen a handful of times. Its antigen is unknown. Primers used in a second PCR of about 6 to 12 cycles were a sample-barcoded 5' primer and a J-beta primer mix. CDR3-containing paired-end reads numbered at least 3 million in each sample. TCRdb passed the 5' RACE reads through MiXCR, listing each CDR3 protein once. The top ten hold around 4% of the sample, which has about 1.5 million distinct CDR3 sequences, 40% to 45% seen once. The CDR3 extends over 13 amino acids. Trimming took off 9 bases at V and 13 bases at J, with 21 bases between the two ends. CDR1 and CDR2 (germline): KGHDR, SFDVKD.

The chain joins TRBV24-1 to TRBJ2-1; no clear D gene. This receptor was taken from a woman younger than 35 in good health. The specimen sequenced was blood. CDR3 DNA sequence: TGTGCCACCGCACCCTGGAACGGAGATCTTCAGTTCTTC. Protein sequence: CATAPWNGDLQFF.